Here is one TCR beta chain with its context. Trimming took 0 bases from V and 0 from J, leaving 10 bases between them. CDR3 length: 15 amino acids. Germline loops: CDR1 SGDLS, CDR2 YYNGEE. The sample originates from a study of blood T cell repertoires in COVID-19. Overall study: The analysed material was cDNA or gDNA that came from T cells, B-cell-depleted T cells, or PBMCs.

Using immunoSEQ multiplex PCR, the repertoire was profiled, and TCRdb retains in-frame clones only, with some absent. The sample holds a few hundred thousand clones, roughly 85% seen once. This sequence was found in a woman aged 18 to 35 with acute or convalescent COVID-19. The sequencing sample was made of peripheral blood. This chain connects TRBV9 to TRBJ2-7; maybe TRBD2 (6 bases). CDR3 coding DNA: TGTGCCAGCAGCGTAGGGCTAGCGAGCTCCTACGAGCAGTACTTC. Encoded protein: CASSVGLASSYEQYF.